Listed here are 11 T cell receptor beta chains from one sample, sequenced in a study of T-cell reconstitution after alpha-beta-depleted transplantation in children. Unique molecular identifiers were incorporated into the prepared TCRbeta library. TCRdb reprocessed the PCR reads via MiXCR and lists one record per CDR3 protein. The sample holds around 490,000 distinct CDR3 sequences; roughly 10% are singletons and the top ten take about 14%. Sequencing used PBMCs, mostly from graft donor cells, obtained 180 days after TCRalphabeta/CD19-depleted stem cell transplant. All receptors come from a female patient aged 2-15 years who had a stem cell transplant for aplastic anemia, so the T cells may come from the graft donor.

This clonotype was seen a handful of times. CDR3 DNA sequence: TGCGCCAGCAGCCAATCGTTGTGGTTTGGCGGGAGGACAGATACGCAGTATTTT. Its translation is CASSQSLWFGGRTDTQYF. The V and J genes are TRBV4-3 and TRBJ2-3; 8 bases map to TRBD2. The CDR3 is made up of 18 amino acids. Germline CDR1 LGHNA, CDR2 YSLEER. J lost 3 bases, V lost 2 bases, and 13 bases had no gene match.

This clonotype occurred a few times. The genes are TRBV28 and TRBJ1-6; no clear D gene. Between the trimmed V and J ends, which lost 8 bases and 4 bases, there was a span of 15 bases. This CDR3 contains 15 residues. Germline CDR1 is MDHEN and CDR2 is SYDVKM. The DNA for the CDR3 is TGTGCCAGCCTCCCTCCCGGAGGATATAATTCACCCCTCCACTTT. It specifies CASLPPGGYNSPLHF.

There are many counts of this clonotype. The V call is TRBV5-1, the J call TRBJ2-1, with TRBD1 identical over 9 bases. The CDR3 contains 16 residues. V lost 0 bases and J lost 4; bases outside the gene matches: 5. Germline V CDR1 and CDR2: SGHRS, YFSETQ. CDR3 residues: CASSLVAGTGYNEQFF. CDR3 DNA sequence: TGCGCCAGCAGCTTGGTAGCCGGGACAGGGTACAATGAGCAGTTCTTC.

The chain is built from TRBV11-2 and TRBJ2-6, with 11 bases lining up with TRBD1. CDR3 length: 19 residues. Germline V gene data show CDR1 as SGHAT and CDR2 as FQNNGV. With V trimmed by 5 bases and J by 0 bases, 9 bases remained unmatched. DNA for the CDR3: TGTGCCAGCAGCCCCGGGCGGGACAGGGGGGACTCTGGGGCCAACGTCCTGACTTTC. It is translated as CASSPGRDRGDSGANVLTF.

V and J are TRBV25-1 and TRBJ2-3; 9 nucleotides align to TRBD2. Per germline, CDR1 MGHDK and CDR2 SYGVNS. The CDR3 runs to 17 residues. Losses at the gene ends were 4 bases for V and 4 bases for J; bases not matched to a gene: 12. The CDR3 coding sequence is TGTGCCAGCAGTGCGAGGGGACTAGCAATTCAATCAGATACGCAGTATTTT. Translation gives CASSARGLAIQSDTQYF.

This clonotype was counted only a few times. The chain employs TRBV6-2 or TRBV6-3 and TRBJ2-7; possibly TRBD2 for D (5 bases). The CDR3 contains 17 residues. The germline CDR1 and CDR2 sequences are MNHEY and SVGEGT. Trimming stripped 2 bases from V and 3 bases from J, with 20 bases between. The CDR3 loop reads CASSYVTPWRVDYEQYF. DNA of the CDR3: TGTGCCAGCAGTTACGTCACCCCTTGGCGGGTGGACTACGAGCAGTACTTC.

The rearrangement links TRBV20-1 to TRBJ2-7; 12 nucleotides align to TRBD1. Looked up from germline, CDR1 is DFQATT and CDR2 is SNEGSKA (reference sequence). The CDR3 runs 14 residues. The V gene end was trimmed by 5 bases and the J gene end by 8 bases; junction bases not matched to a gene: 10. In DNA, the CDR3 is TGCAGTGCTTTCGTCGGGACAGGGGGCTTCAAGCAGTACTTC. This gives the protein CSAFVGTGGFKQYF.

The chain uses TRBV20-1 and TRBJ1-5; D gene ambiguous. The CDR3 is 14 residues long. Germline CDR1 and CDR2: DFQATT and SNEGSKA (reference sequence). V lost 1 base and J 4 bases, leaving 11 bases between the germline ends. DNA of the CDR3: TGCAGTGCTAGAGTGCAAGAGTGGAATCAGCCCCAGCATTTT. Amino acid sequence: CSARVQEWNQPQHF.

The chain carries TRBV25-1 and TRBJ1-1; perhaps TRBD1 as D (5 bases). The CDR3 extends over 12 amino acids. V lost 2 bases to trimming and J lost 10 bases, with 11 bases between them. Germline CDR1 is MGHDK and CDR2 is SYGVNS. The CDR3 bases are TGTGCCAGCAGTGAAGGAGGGGCACGAGCTTTCTTT. Its translation: CASSEGGARAFF.

This clonotype has at least ten counts. This chain joins TRBV6-1 and TRBJ2-5, with no clear D. The CDR3 loop spans 13 amino acids. V shed 6 bases and J shed 4 bases, with 12 bases lying between them. Germline lookup yields CDR1 MNHNS and CDR2 SASEGT. The CDR3 loop is CASRMPEPETQYF. The CDR3 region has the DNA TGTGCCAGCAGGATGCCGGAACCAGAGACCCAGTACTTC.

The V gene is TRBV6-2 or TRBV6-3, the J gene TRBJ2-3; TRBD1 matches 7 bases. Per germline, CDR1 MNHEY and CDR2 SVGEGT. This CDR3 contains 15 residues. The ends lost 4 bases at V and 2 bases at J; junction bases unmatched: 6. The DNA for the CDR3 is TGTGCCAGCAGTTTTAACAGGGGAAACACAGATACGCAGTATTTT. Translated, it gives CASSFNRGNTDTQYF.